This T cell receptor beta chain is drawn from a study of blood T cells in healthy people across ages (dated by TCRdb to between 2014 and 2017). In the study overall: Template switching captured roughly one uniquely barcoded TCR beta cDNA molecule per two T cells in model experiments. The donors were divided into four age groups: young (average approximately 15 years), middle-aged (approximately 39), aged (roughly 66) and long-lived (about 80). Age-related changes in TCR beta repertoire diversity were measured in the study by deep sequencing normalized with unique cDNA molecular identifiers. Two additional independent replicas of 1 million unique cDNA reads from the same blood draw were analyzed for two donors (one aged 18 to 30 and one aged 80 or older). Donors of different ages were randomly distributed across sequencing lanes to avoid experimental bias. The paper's findings and limits, for the study overall: The CMV infection status of donors was not known, potentially confounding age-related changes in expanded clonotypes. Observed TCR beta diversity correlated strongly with the percentage of naive T cells measured by flow cytometry. Estimates of total diversity based on one million sequenced T cells were regarded as lower bounds and as underestimates. Compared with the aged group, the long-lived group had more naive CD4+ T cells, fewer expanded clones and increased TCR diversity, suggesting age selection. Observed TCR beta diversity per million T cells fell roughly linearly with age, and a significant reduction was already apparent by age roughly 40. Since profiling was done on bulk unsorted PBMCs, naive and antigen-experienced compartments could not be conclusively compared.

Points on this clonotype: Its antigen remains undetermined. Base qualities are missing; no much larger clone stands one base away.

The CDR3 sequence holds 13 residues, the cysteine and phenylalanine included. Just the 39-base CDR3 DNA is kept, in frame starting at base 1. Relative to germline, V is 4 bases shorter and J is 7 bases shorter, with 12 bases between their ends. According to the germline V gene, CDR1 reads KGHDR and CDR2 reads SFDVKD. Systemically healthy Caucasian individuals from Russia, 35 to 40 in total and aged about 6 to 95 years, were included as donors. Each donor gave 8 to 10 milliliters of peripheral blood, drawn into EDTA-treated Vacutainer tubes. PBMCs were isolated by Ficoll-Paque density-gradient centrifugation, with at least 7 million obtained per sample. Total RNA, at least 6 micrograms per sample, was extracted from PBMCs with Trizol reagent. The percentages of naive CD45RAhigh/CD27high T cells were determined by flow cytometry on a PBMC aliquot from every donor. The receptor library was made with 5' RACE. TCRdb lists the instrument as Illumina HiSeq 2500. A second roughly 7 to 12 cycle PCR used a sample-barcoded 5' primer and a J-beta primer mix. A unique molecular identifier was introduced onto each TCR beta cDNA molecule by a template-switch 5' adaptor carrying 12 random nucleotides. Each sample yielded at least 3 million CDR3-containing paired-end reads. First-strand cDNA synthesis was performed from all RNA using the Mint cDNA synthesis kit, with priming by a TRBC-specific oligonucleotide. Following uracil-DNA glycosylase treatment, all cDNA underwent a first 18-cycle PCR with the universal primers M1SS and BC2_uni_R. In the paper's pipeline: For normalization, 1 million high-quality reads were randomly selected from each sample, with every read carrying a distinct molecular identifier. Instead of being binned into consensus sequences, reads with shared molecular identifiers were discarded. CDR3 identification, clonotype clustering and error correction used MiTCR with a Q25 quality threshold and the strictest error-elimination algorithm. A nonparametric unseen species model with Euler transformation was used to estimate lower-bound total TCR beta diversity. TCRdb trimmed public reads at Q25 via fastp, called clones via MiXCR and kept in-frame beta chains. CDR3 protein sequences are deduplicated, and each keeps its most common genes and DNA. The V and J calls and clone size are TCRdb's, not the authors'. The sample table holds 910,000 or so distinct CDR3 sequences, of which roughly half were seen once. Together, the top ten hold roughly 23% of the sample.

The source of this sequence is a woman in her fifties or sixties in good health. The chain uses TRBV24-1 and TRBJ2-5; matching of 5 bases hints at TRBD2 as the D gene. Source material: blood. The CDR3 here reads CATSEDGMGTQYF. The sequenced DNA is TGTGCCACCAGTGAAGACGGGATGGGGACCCAGTACTTC.